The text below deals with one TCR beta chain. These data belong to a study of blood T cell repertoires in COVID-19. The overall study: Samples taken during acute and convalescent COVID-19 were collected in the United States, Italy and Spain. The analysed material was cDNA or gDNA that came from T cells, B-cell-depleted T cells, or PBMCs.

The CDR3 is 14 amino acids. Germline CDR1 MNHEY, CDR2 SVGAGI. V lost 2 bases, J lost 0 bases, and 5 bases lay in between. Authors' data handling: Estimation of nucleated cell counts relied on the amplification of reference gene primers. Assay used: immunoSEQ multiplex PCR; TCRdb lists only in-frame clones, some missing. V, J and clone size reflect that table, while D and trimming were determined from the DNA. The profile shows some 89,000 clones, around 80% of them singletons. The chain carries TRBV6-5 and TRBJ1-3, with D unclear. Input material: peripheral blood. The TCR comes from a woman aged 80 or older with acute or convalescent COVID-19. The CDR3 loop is CASSYAISGNTIYF. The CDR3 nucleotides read TGTGCCAGCAGTTACGCGATCTCTGGAAACACCATATATTTT.